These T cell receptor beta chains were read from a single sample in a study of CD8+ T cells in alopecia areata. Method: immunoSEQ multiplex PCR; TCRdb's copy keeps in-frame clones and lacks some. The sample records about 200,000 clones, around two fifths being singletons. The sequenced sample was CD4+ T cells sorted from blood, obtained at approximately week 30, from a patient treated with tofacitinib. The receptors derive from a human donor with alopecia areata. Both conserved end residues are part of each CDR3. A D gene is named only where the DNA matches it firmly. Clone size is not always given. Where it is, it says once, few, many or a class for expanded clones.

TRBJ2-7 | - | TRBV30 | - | TGTGCCTGGAGTAGGGACACCTCCTACGAGCAGTACTTC | CAWSRDTSYEQYF
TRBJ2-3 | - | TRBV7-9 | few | TGTGCCAGCAGCCCAGGTTGGTGGGGCACAGATACGCAGTATTTT | CASSPGWWGTDTQYF
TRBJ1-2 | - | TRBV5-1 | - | TGCGCCAGCAGCTCCCCGGGACCGCCCTATGGCTACACCTTC | CASSSPGPPYGYTF
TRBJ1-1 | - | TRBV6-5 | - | TGTGCCAGCAGTTACAAGAGGAACACTGAAGCTTTCTTT | CASSYKRNTEAFF
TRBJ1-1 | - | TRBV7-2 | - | TGTGCCAGCAGCCCATACACTGAAGCTTTCTTT | CASSPYTEAFF
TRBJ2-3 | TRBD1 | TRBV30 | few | TGTGCCTGGAGTGTACGGGGACAGGGGAAGACAGATACGCAGTATTTT | CAWSVRGQGKTDTQYF
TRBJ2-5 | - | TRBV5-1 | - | TGCGCCAGCAGCTTCGGCGCACAGGGCAGGGGAGAGACCCAGTACTTC | CASSFGAQGRGETQYF
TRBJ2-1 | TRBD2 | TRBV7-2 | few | TGTGCCAGCAGTCCCTCGACTAGCGGGGGTTACAATGAGCAGTTCTTC | CASSPSTSGGYNEQFF
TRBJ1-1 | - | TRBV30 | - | TGTGCCTGGACCCGAGTTCGGACCATGCGCCCAAACACTGAAGCTTTCTTT | CAWTRVRTMRPNTEAFF
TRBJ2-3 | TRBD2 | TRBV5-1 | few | TGCGCCAGCAGCTTGGCCAGGGGACTAGCGTCGAGCACAGATACGCAGTATTTT | CASSLARGLASSTDTQYF
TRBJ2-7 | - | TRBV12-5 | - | TGTGCTAGTGGTTGGGCGACAGGTTCCTACGAGCAGTACTTC | CASGWATGSYEQYF
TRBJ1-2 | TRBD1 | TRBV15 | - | TGTGCCACCAGCTTGCAGGGGGCAGCCGGCTACACCTTC | CATSLQGAAGYTF
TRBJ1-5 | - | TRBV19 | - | TGTGCCAGTGGTGGTACAGGAGGAACTCAGCCCCAGCATTTT | CASGGTGGTQPQHF
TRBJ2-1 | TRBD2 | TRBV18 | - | TGTGCCAGCTCACCCAGCGGGGATGAGCAGTTCTTC | CASSPSGDEQFF
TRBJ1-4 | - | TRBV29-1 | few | TGCAGCGTTGTAATCCCAGGGGTTGAAAAACTGTTTTTT | CSVVIPGVEKLFF
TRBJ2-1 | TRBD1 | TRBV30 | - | TGTGCCTGGACCAGGCAGGGGGTCAATGAGCAGTTCTTC | CAWTRQGVNEQFF
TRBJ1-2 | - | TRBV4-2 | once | TGTGCCAGCAGCCAAGATCCCCTGGGAGGGGACTATGGCTACACCTTC | CASSQDPLGGDYGYTF
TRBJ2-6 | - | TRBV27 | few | TGTGCCAGCAGTCAAACCCCGACAGCCTCTGGGGCCAACGTCCTGACTTTC | CASSQTPTASGANVLTF
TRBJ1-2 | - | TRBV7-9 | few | TGTGCCAGCAGTTTAGGGGGGGACTATGGCTACACCTTC | CASSLGGDYGYTF
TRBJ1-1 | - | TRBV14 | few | TGTGCCAGCAGCCTAAGGGGGGCCTCAGGGACTGAAGCTTTCTTT | CASSLRGASGTEAFF
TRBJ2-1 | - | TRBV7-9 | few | TGTGCCAGCAGCTTTGTGGGTCGGGGCCCGCCGTTCTTC | CASSFVGRGPPFF
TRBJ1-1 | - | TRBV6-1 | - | TGTGCCAGCGGAGACTACACTGAAGCTTTCTTT | CASGDYTEAFF
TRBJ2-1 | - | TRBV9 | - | TGTGCCAGCACCCTGGGGCCTGCGGATGAGCAGTTCTTC | CASTLGPADEQFF
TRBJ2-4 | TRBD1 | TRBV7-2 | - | TGTGCCAGCAGCTTAAGACAGGGGTCGGCCATTCAGTACTTC | CASSLRQGSAIQYF
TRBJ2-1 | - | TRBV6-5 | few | TGTGCCAGCAGTTACTCCCCTGCGGGGACGGAAGTTGAGCAGTTCTTC | CASSYSPAGTEVEQFF
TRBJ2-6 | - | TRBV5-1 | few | TGCGCCAGCAGCCCCCTAATAAGACAGGTGTCTGGGGCCAACGTCCTGACTTTC | CASSPLIRQVSGANVLTF
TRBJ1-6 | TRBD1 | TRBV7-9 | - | TGTGCCAGCAGCCTACTGCAAGGGGGCGCCGGGACACCCCTCCACTTT | CASSLLQGGAGTPLHF
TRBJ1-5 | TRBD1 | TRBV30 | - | TGTGCCTGGAGGGGACAGGGTAGGGATCAGCCCCAGCATTTT | CAWRGQGRDQPQHF
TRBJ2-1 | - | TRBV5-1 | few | TGCGCCAGCAGCCCCGGCACAATTGCAACGAATGAGCAGTTCTTC | CASSPGTIATNEQFF
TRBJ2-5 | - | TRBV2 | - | TGTGCCAACTCCTATCAAGAGACCCAGTACTTC | CANSYQETQYF
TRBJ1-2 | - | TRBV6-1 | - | TGTGCCAGCAGTGGGGCAGGGTGGCCTTATGGCTACACCTTC | CASSGAGWPYGYTF
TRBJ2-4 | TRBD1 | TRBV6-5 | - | TGTGCCAGCAGTCTAGGACAGGGGAAAAACATTCAGTACTTC | CASSLGQGKNIQYF
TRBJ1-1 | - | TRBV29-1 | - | TGCAGCGGTAGGGCAGGGCCGAACACTGAAGCTTTCTTT | CSGRAGPNTEAFF
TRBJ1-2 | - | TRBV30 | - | TGTGCCTGGAGTATCGTCGGGTCAGGGCCTTATGGCTACACCTTC | CAWSIVGSGPYGYTF
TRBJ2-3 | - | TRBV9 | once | TGTGCCAGCAGCGTAGAGGTTAGCCCAGATACGCAGTATTTT | CASSVEVSPDTQYF
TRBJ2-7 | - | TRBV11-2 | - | TGTGCCAGCAGCTTCGGGACCGGGAGCATTGCCTACGAGCAGTACTTC | CASSFGTGSIAYEQYF
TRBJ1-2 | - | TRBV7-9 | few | TGTGCCAGCAGCTTAAGTTCGGGGTGGAGAGGCTACACCTTC | CASSLSSGWRGYTF
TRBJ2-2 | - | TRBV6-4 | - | TGTGCCACTTCTCCCCTTGGCGGTTCGAACACCGGGGAGCTGTTTTTT | CATSPLGGSNTGELFF
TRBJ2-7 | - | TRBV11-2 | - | TGTGCCACCGCCGGCCAGGGACATGGCGAGCAGTACTTC | CATAGQGHGEQYF
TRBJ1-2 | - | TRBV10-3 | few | TGTGCCATCGGGGAGCAGGGTGGCGGCTACACCTTC | CAIGEQGGGYTF
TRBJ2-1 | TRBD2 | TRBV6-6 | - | TGTGCCAGCAGTTATTCTAGCGGGGGCTCCTACAATGAGCAGTTCTTC | CASSYSSGGSYNEQFF
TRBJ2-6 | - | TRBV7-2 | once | TGTGCCAGCAGCCCTTCGCTTGTGGCCAACGTCCTGACTTTC | CASSPSLVANVLTF
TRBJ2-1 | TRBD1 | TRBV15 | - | TGTGCCACCAGCAGACCTTTGACAGGGGATATCTACAATGAGCAGTTCTTC | CATSRPLTGDIYNEQFF
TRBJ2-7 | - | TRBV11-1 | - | TGTGCCAGCAGCTTACTAGAGGGCAGCGAGCAGTACTTC | CASSLLEGSEQYF
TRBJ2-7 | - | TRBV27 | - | TGTGCCAGCATCGACCTAGGGGGGTCCTACGAGCAGTACTTC | CASIDLGGSYEQYF
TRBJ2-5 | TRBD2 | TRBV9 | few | TGTGCCAGCAGCGTAGGGGGAGCGGGGACGCAAGAGACCCAGTACTTC | CASSVGGAGTQETQYF
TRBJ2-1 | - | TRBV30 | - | TGTGCCTGGGCCGCCGGGACCCCGACCTTATTCGAGCAGTTCTTC | CAWAAGTPTLFEQFF
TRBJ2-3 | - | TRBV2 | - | TGTGCCGGGCGCCGATCTAGCACAGATACGCAGTATTTT | CAGRRSSTDTQYF
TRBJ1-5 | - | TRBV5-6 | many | TGTGCCAGCAGCTTGGGGGGCGATCAGCCCCAGCATTTT | CASSLGGDQPQHF
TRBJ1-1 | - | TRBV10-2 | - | TGCGCCAGCAGTGAGTCACTGAACACTGAAGCTTTCTTT | CASSESLNTEAFF
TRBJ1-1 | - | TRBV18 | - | TGTGCCAGCTCTGCGGAGGGGAACACTGAAGCTTTCTTT | CASSAEGNTEAFF
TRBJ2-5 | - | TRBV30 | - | TGTGCCTGGAGTGTAGTGCGGGGAGAGACCCAGTACTTC | CAWSVVRGETQYF
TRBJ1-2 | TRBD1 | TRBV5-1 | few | TGCGCCAGCAGCTTGGGGGACAGAAGCTATGGCTACACCTTC | CASSLGDRSYGYTF
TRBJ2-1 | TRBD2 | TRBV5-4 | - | TGTGCCAGCATGGTGGGACTAGCGGGGAACAATGAGCAGTTCTTC | CASMVGLAGNNEQFF